The following is a T cell receptor beta chain sequence with its context. How the authors handled the data: Scientists estimated how many nucleated cells there were by amplifying reference gene primers. Assay: immunoSEQ multiplex PCR; the TCRdb copy retains only in-frame clones and omits some. V, J and clone size are taken as reported in that table, and D and trimming were inferred from the DNA itself. Found here are 120,000 to 150,000 clones, 80% to 90% of them singletons; the top ten hold approximately 10%. J lost 5 bases, V lost 3 bases, and 11 bases had no gene match. The CDR3 is 17 amino acids. CDR1 is KGHSH, CDR2 LQKENI, per germline. The data were taken from a study of blood T cell repertoires in COVID-19. Study-wide background: The study drew acute and convalescent COVID-19 samples from the United States, Italy and Spain. The analysed material was cDNA or gDNA that came from T cells, B-cell-depleted T cells, or PBMCs.

The receptor's source is a man between 60 and 70 years old with active or convalescent COVID-19. V is TRBV18 and J is TRBJ2-5, with 11 bases aligning to TRBD2. Sequenced sample: peripheral blood. CDR3 loop: CASSPVPTSGSRETQYF. The CDR3 nucleotides are TGTGCCAGCTCACCCGTCCCCACTAGCGGGAGCCGGGAGACCCAGTACTTC.